This record covers a single TCR beta chain. Authors' analysis steps: Nucleated cell number was recorded as an estimate derived from reference gene primer amplification. Clones were sequenced by immunoSEQ multiplex PCR, and TCRdb holds only the in-frame ones, with some missing. V, J and clone size reflect that table, while D and trimming were determined from the DNA. This sample has 110,000 or so clones, with approximately 81% found just once. The sample comes from a study of blood T cell repertoires in COVID-19. Whole-study context: The United States, Italy and Spain supplied acute and convalescent COVID-19 samples. Nucleic acid was either cDNA or gDNA, and it came from T cells, B-cell-depleted T cells, or PBMCs.

From germline, CDR1 is MNHNY and CDR2 SVGAGI (reference sequence). The germline V and J ends were trimmed by 6 bases and 4 bases, with 18 bases remaining between them. This CDR3 comprises 15 residues. This TCR was sampled from a human donor in a cohort sampled during active COVID-19. V and J are TRBV6-6 and TRBJ1-2, with D maybe TRBD1 (5 bases). Source material: peripheral blood. The CDR3 bases are TGTGCCAGCAGCCCAAGGGTGGACATCATCTATGGCTACACCTTC. Its protein is CASSPRVDIIYGYTF.